The 26 T cell receptor beta chains in this list originate from one sample, sequenced in a study of blood T cells in healthy people across ages. Next came a second PCR, run for about 7 to 12 cycles, which used a sample-barcoded 5' primer along with a J-beta primer mix. From the 5' RACE reads, TCRdb called clonotypes with MiXCR, one entry per CDR3 protein. The top ten clones hold about 4% of a sample with about 1.5 million distinct CDR3 sequences, 35% to 45% of them seen once. Sequenced material: blood. Receptors were obtained from a young woman in good health.

The chain combines TRBV5-5 with TRBJ2-3; TRBD1 might be the D (6 bases). Germline CDR1 reads SGHKS; CDR2 reads YYEKEE (reference sequence). CDR3 length: 15 amino acids. V gave up 2 bases and J gave up 4 bases, with 14 bases separating them. CDR3 amino acids: CASSFPQGVSDTQYF. CDR3 sequence (DNA): TGTGCCAGCAGCTTCCCACAGGGAGTATCAGATACGCAGTATTTT.

The chain joins TRBV7-2 to TRBJ2-3; tentatively, D is TRBD2 (5 bases). V was cut by 1 base and J by 1 base, with 12 bases left in between. This CDR3 spans 16 amino acids. Germline V gives CDR1 SGHTA, CDR2 FQGNSA. The CDR3 region has the DNA TGTGCCAGCAGCTTAGTGGGCGGGCCGGGCACAGATACGCAGTATTTT. Translating it yields CASSLVGGPGTDTQYF.

This clonotype was seen a few times. The chain couples TRBV6-5 to TRBJ2-7; TRBD1 matches 7 bases. This CDR3 contains 16 residues. CDR1 and CDR2 (germline): MNHEY, SVGAGI. Trimming took 6 bases from V and 4 from J; bases not matched to a gene: 15. As DNA, the CDR3 is TGTGCCAGCAGAACGTTTCGACAGGGTAGTCGGTACGAGCAGTACTTC. This translates into CASRTFRQGSRYEQYF.

This rearrangement joins TRBV5-5 to TRBJ2-2; D may match TRBD1 or TRBD2 (6 bases each). The germline CDR1 and CDR2 sequences are SGHKS and YYEKEE (reference sequence). V was cut by 4 bases and J by 5 bases, with 18 bases left in between. The CDR3 sequence is 16 residues long. CDR3 residues: CASSIIRGGRTGELFF. CDR3 in DNA: TGTGCCAGCAGCATTATCCGAGGGGGGAGAACCGGGGAGCTGTTTTTT.

The rearrangement links TRBV10-3 to TRBJ2-1, with TRBD2 identical over 14 bases. The CDR3 loop spans 13 amino acids. Germline values: CDR1 ENHRY, CDR2 SYGVKD. J gave up 7 bases and V 8 bases, and 1 base lay outside the gene matches. The CDR3: CAIRLAGGNEQFF. The DNA of the CDR3 is TGTGCCATCCGACTAGCGGGAGGGAATGAGCAGTTCTTC.

This clonotype was seen at least ten times. The chain couples TRBV29-1 to TRBJ2-5; 8 nucleotides line up with TRBD2. CDR3 size: 13 residues. CDR1 and CDR2 from the germline V gene are SQVTM and ANQGSEA. V dropped 8 bases and J dropped 5; count of bases not matched to a gene: 10. CDR3 sequence: CSTLRGGEETQYF. The CDR3 DNA sequence: TGCAGCACTCTCCGGGGGGGTGAGGAGACCCAGTACTTC.

The V and J genes are TRBV6-1 and TRBJ2-1; no clear D gene. The length of the CDR3 is 11 residues. Trimming stripped 6 bases from V and 9 bases from J, with 9 bases between. In germline, CDR1 is MNHNS, CDR2 SASEGT. CDR3 loop: CASRSELEQFF. In DNA, the CDR3 is TGTGCCAGCAGATCCGAACTTGAGCAGTTCTTC.

This clonotype was detected once. The CDR3 region is CSVEGTVGKNTEAFF. The CDR3 DNA is TGCAGCGTTGAAGGGACAGTGGGAAAGAACACTGAAGCTTTCTTT. The chain recombines TRBV29-1 with TRBJ1-1; D is possibly TRBD1 (6 bases). Germline CDR1 is SQVTM and CDR2 is ANQGSEA. This CDR3 has 15 amino acids. V was trimmed by 1 base and J by 1 base, leaving 13 bases between them.

The chain combines TRBV5-1 with TRBJ2-5; D remains ambiguous. With 6 bases removed from V and 2 bases from J, the gap between germline ends came to 17 bases. This CDR3 has 15 amino acids. The germline CDR1 and CDR2 sequences are SGHRS and YFSETQ. CDR3 sequence: CASTTGLTTQETQYF. CDR3 sequence (DNA): TGCGCCAGCACCACTGGCCTAACTACACAAGAGACCCAGTACTTC.

This CDR3 reads CASSRSGLGDTDTQYF. The DNA for the CDR3 is TGTGCCAGCAGCCGATCGGGACTAGGGGACACAGATACGCAGTATTTT. The rearrangement links TRBV7-2 to TRBJ2-3; 8 nucleotides match TRBD2. The V gene's germline CDR1 is SGHTA and CDR2 FQGNSA. J was trimmed by 2 bases and V by 5 bases; bases with no gene match: 9. This CDR3 has 16 residues.

The V and J genes are TRBV3-1 and TRBJ1-4; a possible D gene is TRBD1 (5 bases). The CDR3 contains 14 residues. In germline, CDR1 is LGHDT, CDR2 YNNKEL (reference sequence). V lost 5 bases to trimming and J lost 4 bases, with 11 bases between them. The CDR3 protein is CASSSLGHNEKLFF. The CDR3 region has the DNA TGTGCCAGCAGCTCGCTGGGGCATAATGAAAAACTGTTTTTT.

The gene calls are TRBV4-2 and TRBJ2-1, with D possibly being TRBD1 or TRBD2 (6 bases each). Trimming pared 0 bases from V and 2 bases from J, leaving 11 bases between. This CDR3 has 16 amino acids. CDR1 is LGHNA, CDR2 YNFKEQ, per germline. The CDR3 DNA sequence: TGTGCCAGCAGCCAAGAACGGGGGCCCACCTACAATGAGCAGTTCTTC. The encoded protein is CASSQERGPTYNEQFF.

This clonotype came up a few times. This chain uses TRBV10-3 with TRBJ2-7, with 9 bases identical to TRBD2. The CDR3 is made up of 15 amino acids. Losses at the gene ends were 4 bases for V and 0 bases for J; bases not matched to a gene: 4. Germline V gene data show CDR1 as ENHRY and CDR2 as SYGVKD. The DNA for the CDR3 is TGTGCCATCAGTGTGACTAGCGGCTCCTCCTACGAGCAGTACTTC. Its translation: CAISVTSGSSYEQYF.

The sample holds a few counts of this clonotype. The chain recombines TRBV27 with TRBJ1-2, with D possibly being TRBD1 (5 bases). V dropped 5 bases and J dropped 5 bases, with 12 bases sitting between them. Germline V gene lookup returns CDR1 MNHEY and CDR2 SMNVEV (reference sequence). This CDR3 contains 13 residues. CDR3 sequence (DNA): TGTGCCAGCAGTGTATTACCAGGGTATGGCTACACCTTC. This gives the protein CASSVLPGYGYTF.

This clonotype was picked up a small number of times. The chain uses TRBV12-3 or TRBV12-4 and TRBJ2-3; D is possibly TRBD2 (7 bases). Trimming removed 3 bases from V and 4 bases from J, with 17 bases in between. The CDR3 spans 16 residues. Written as DNA, the CDR3 is TGTGCCAGCAGTTTGGGAGGGGGGCCTCCGGCAGATACGCAGTATTTT. Translation gives CASSLGGGPPADTQYF.

The rearrangement links TRBV7-9 to TRBJ2-3; the match to TRBD2 covers 9 bases. The CDR3 spans 15 residues. CDR1 is SEHNR, CDR2 FQNEAQ, per germline (reference sequence). Trimming took 6 bases from V and 1 from J; bases not matched to a gene: 5. CDR3 DNA: TGTGCCAGCAGTGCCGAGCGGGGGGGCACAGATACGCAGTATTTT. Protein product: CASSAERGGTDTQYF.

V and J are TRBV5-1 and TRBJ2-7; D possibly matches TRBD1 or TRBD2 (7 bases each). V lost 0 bases, J lost 6 bases, and 16 bases lay in between. This CDR3 comprises 15 residues. Germline V gene data show CDR1 as SGHRS and CDR2 as YFSETQ. CDR3 nucleotides: TGCGCCAGCAGCTTGGCGACAGGGACTATCGGCGAGCAGTACTTC. Its translation: CASSLATGTIGEQYF.

The rearrangement uses TRBV14 and TRBJ2-7, with a tentative D call TRBD1 (5 bases). CDR3 length: 14 amino acids. The V gene's germline CDR1 is SGHDN and CDR2 FVKESK. The V end lost 8 bases, the J end lost 5 bases, and 19 bases lay between the germline ends. The CDR3 loop is CASSPLGHRDEQYF. DNA of the CDR3: TGTGCCAGCTCCCCGTTGGGGCACCGGGACGAGCAGTACTTC.

As for this clonotype: The junction departs from germline at one end; a sequencing error may be responsible. J is TRBJ1-2 and V is TRBV27, with no clear D. This CDR3 comprises 14 residues. Germline lookup yields CDR1 MNHEY and CDR2 SMNVEV (reference sequence). The CDR3 here is CAGSPFSRWFGYTF. As DNA, the CDR3 is TGTGCCGGCAGCCCCTTTTCCAGGTGGTTTGGCTACACCTTC.

This chain joins TRBV4-3 and TRBJ1-2; possible D gene TRBD1, 6 bases. The CDR3 length is 15 residues. Germline V lookup: CDR1 LGHNA, CDR2 YSLEER. V dropped 4 bases and J dropped 4 bases, with 16 bases sitting between them. The CDR3 region has the DNA TGCGCCAGCAGCCTATCCCCGGGGGGCGTCTATGGCTACACCTTC. This translates into CASSLSPGGVYGYTF.

This chain uses TRBV5-1 with TRBJ1-1, with D tentatively TRBD1 (6 bases). CDR1 is SGHRS and CDR2 is YFSETQ in the germline V gene. Between the trimmed V and J ends, which lost 5 bases and 3 bases, there was a span of 14 bases. The CDR3 runs 14 residues. CDR3 coding DNA: TGCGCCAGCAGTCATGGGACATGGGACACTGAAGCTTTCTTT. Translating gives CASSHGTWDTEAFF.

Only a few counts were recorded for this clonotype. The chain has TRBV3-1 and TRBJ2-5; D is ambiguous. Trimming pared 9 bases from V and 0 bases from J, leaving 11 bases between. From germline, CDR1 is LGHDT and CDR2 YNNKEL (reference sequence). The CDR3 sequence is 13 residues long. CDR3 sequence (DNA): TGTGCCAGTAGAATAACGTACCAAGAGACCCAGTACTTC. Residues: CASRITYQETQYF.

The J gene is TRBJ2-3, the V gene TRBV15, with D maybe TRBD1 (7 bases). Per germline, CDR1 LNHNV and CDR2 YYDKDF (reference sequence). The V end was cut by 8 bases, the J end by 2 bases, with 20 bases between. The CDR3 contains 16 residues. The CDR3 DNA sequence: TGTGCCACCCATGAAATCAGGGGGGTCCTCACAGATACGCAGTATTTT. Its protein product is CATHEIRGVLTDTQYF.

The V call is TRBV5-1, the J call TRBJ2-1, with TRBD1 matching over 7 bases. CDR3 length equals 15 residues. Germline loops: CDR1 SGHRS, CDR2 YFSETQ. V shed 5 bases and J 5 bases; nucleotides not matched to a gene: 10. This CDR3 is CASRQAGTENNEQFF. In DNA, the CDR3 is TGCGCCAGCAGACAAGCCGGGACAGAGAACAATGAGCAGTTCTTC.

The V gene is TRBV6-5, the J gene TRBJ1-5; tentative D call: TRBD1 (5 bases). Germline-derived CDR1 and CDR2 are MNHEY and SVGAGI. The CDR3 length is 14 residues. Trimming shortened V by 10 bases and J by 3 bases, and 16 bases separated the two germline ends. The DNA for the CDR3 is TGTGCCACAAGACAGCTGGCGATCAATCAGCCCCAGCATTTT. Amino acid sequence: CATRQLAINQPQHF.

The sample holds a few counts of this clonotype. The chain couples TRBV7-9 to TRBJ1-4; 8 bases match TRBD1. Germline V gene lookup returns CDR1 SEHNR and CDR2 FQNEAQ (reference sequence). The CDR3 consists of 14 residues. V dropped 3 bases and J dropped 7; count of bases not matched to a gene: 4. The CDR3 DNA is TGTGCCAGCAGCTTTACAGGGGGAGTTGAAAAACTGTTTTTT. Encoded protein: CASSFTGGVEKLFF. The full variable domain, in which reference TRBV7-9 and TRBJ1-4 provide the parts outside the CDR3, is DTGVSQNPRHKITKRGQNVTFRCDPISEHNRLYWYRQTLGQGPEFLTYFQNEAQLEKSRLLSDRFSAERPKGSFSTLEIQRTEQGDSAMYLCASSFTGGVEKLFFGSGTQLSVL.